A selection of T cell receptor beta chains follows, all from one sample in a study of T cells after yellow fever vaccination. Each CDR3 protein gets one entry after TCRdb re-called the 5' RACE reads with MiXCR. Among under 300,000 distinct CDR3 sequences, about an eighth were seen once, and the ten largest hold 0.4% to 0.65%. This material consisted of CD4+ T cells sorted from PBMCs, taken 45 days after the yellow fever booster vaccination. The receptors shown here come from a man aged 30-40 years who received the YFV17D yellow fever vaccine. CDR3s include the opening cysteine and the closing phenylalanine or tryptophan. A D gene is named only where the DNA matches it firmly. Expanded clones get a size class; other rows say once, few or many, or leave the size out.

CASSKWAGGDSYEQYF	TGTGCCAGCAGCAAGTGGGCAGGGGGCGACTCCTACGAGCAGTACTTC	TRBJ2-7	TRBV6-1	-	TRBD1
CSAPRLAASSYEQYF	TGCAGTGCTCCGCGACTAGCTGCGAGCTCCTACGAGCAGTACTTC	TRBJ2-7	TRBV20-1	few	TRBD2
CSVTVYNEQFF	TGCAGCGTGACAGTTTACAATGAGCAGTTCTTC	TRBJ2-1	TRBV29-1	few	-
CASSPQGTRVVDEQFF	TGTGCCAGCAGTCCCCAGGGAACTAGGGTTGTGGATGAGCAGTTCTTC	TRBJ2-1	TRBV12-3/TRBV12-4	few	-
CASSLQAGNPWDEQFF	TGTGCCAGCAGCTTACAAGCGGGAAACCCCTGGGATGAGCAGTTCTTC	TRBJ2-1	TRBV7-9	few	TRBD2
CASSLEQLAGVYNEQFF	TGTGCCAGCAGCTTAGAACAACTAGCGGGAGTCTACAATGAGCAGTTCTTC	TRBJ2-1	TRBV11-3	few	TRBD2
CATSRDPPDRGEKLFF	TGTGCCACCAGCAGAGATCCGCCGGACAGGGGCGAAAAACTGTTTTTT	TRBJ1-4	TRBV15	few	TRBD1
CASSSRSGSNEQFF	TGTGCCAGCAGCTCGCGTAGCGGGAGCAATGAGCAGTTCTTC	TRBJ2-1	TRBV7-3	few	TRBD2
CASSSLSLAGDLYEQYF	TGTGCCAGCAGTTCCCTGAGCTTAGCGGGAGACTTATACGAGCAGTACTTC	TRBJ2-7	TRBV28	-	TRBD2
CSAHKNTDTQYF	TGCAGCGCCCACAAAAACACAGATACGCAGTATTTT	TRBJ2-3	TRBV29-1	few	-
CSATGSSYNSPLHF	TGCAGTGCTACAGGGAGCTCCTATAATTCACCCCTCCACTTT	TRBJ1-6	TRBV20-1	many	-
CASSFMARDVIF	TGTGCCAGCAGTTTTATGGCGCGAGATGTGATCTTC	TRBJ2-1	TRBV12-3/TRBV12-4	few	-
CASSQSGTYNEQFF	TGCGCCAGCAGCCAAAGCGGTACCTACAATGAGCAGTTCTTC	TRBJ2-1	TRBV4-1	few	-
CASSLVMGLEQFF	TGTGCCAGCAGCTTAGTGATGGGACTTGAGCAGTTCTTC	TRBJ2-1	TRBV11-2	-	-
CAISATGGDNEKLFF	TGTGCCATCAGTGCGACGGGGGGGGATAATGAAAAACTGTTTTTT	TRBJ1-4	TRBV10-3	few	-
CASSEDLSSYNEQFF	TGCGCCAGCAGTGAGGACCTCAGCTCCTACAATGAGCAGTTCTTC	TRBJ2-1	TRBV10-1	few	-
CASSQDIGDGEQFF	TGTGCCAGCAGCCAAGATATCGGAGACGGTGAGCAGTTCTTC	TRBJ2-1	TRBV3-1	-	-
CSARTSGSNNEQFF	TGCAGTGCTCGGACTAGCGGGAGCAACAATGAGCAGTTCTTC	TRBJ2-1	TRBV20-1	-	TRBD2
CASSSTAPRQTQYF	TGCGCCAGCAGCTCGACTGCTCCTCGGCAGACCCAGTACTTC	TRBJ2-5	TRBV5-1	-	-
CASSERQGIYEQYF	TGTGCCAGCAGCGAAAGACAGGGAATCTACGAGCAGTACTTC	TRBJ2-7	TRBV3-1	-	TRBD1
CASSQVAEKLFF	TGTGCCAGCAGCCAAGTGGCTGAAAAACTGTTTTTT	TRBJ1-4	TRBV3-1	-	-
CASSLVGGTVSYEQYF	TGTGCCAGCAGCTTAGTCGGGGGGACAGTCTCCTACGAGCAGTACTTC	TRBJ2-7	TRBV7-2	few	-
CASSWGQAPYEQYF	TGCGCCAGCAGCTGGGGACAGGCTCCCTACGAGCAGTACTTC	TRBJ2-7	TRBV5-1	many	TRBD1
CATADKTYNEQFF	TGTGCCACCGCCGACAAAACCTACAATGAGCAGTTCTTC	TRBJ2-1	TRBV24-1	few	-
CSARDRGYLKNIQYF	TGCAGTGCTAGAGATCGTGGCTACTTGAAAAACATTCAGTACTTC	TRBJ2-4	TRBV20-1	-	-
CASRAGQGDEQYF	TGCGCCAGCAGAGCTGGTCAAGGCGACGAGCAGTACTTC	TRBJ2-7	TRBV5-1	few	-
CASSFGGGGTQYF	TGTGCCAGCAGCTTTGGGGGCGGTGGGACCCAGTACTTC	TRBJ2-5	TRBV5-4	few	-
CSARSLMGQGGPDTQYF	TGCAGTGCTAGATCCCTCATGGGACAGGGAGGCCCAGATACGCAGTATTTT	TRBJ2-3	TRBV20-1	few	TRBD1
CATTGSPGELFF	TGTGCCACCACCGGGAGTCCCGGGGAGCTGTTTTTT	TRBJ2-2	TRBV10-3	-	-
CASSLTYPGETQYF	TGTGCCAGCAGCTTAACGTATCCGGGGGAGACCCAGTACTTC	TRBJ2-5	TRBV7-9	few	-
CASSLMGEGTEAFF	TGCGCCAGCAGCTTGATGGGGGAAGGAACTGAAGCTTTCTTT	TRBJ1-1	TRBV5-1	many	-
CAGMREEITDTQYF	TGTGCCGGAATGAGAGAAGAGATCACAGATACGCAGTATTTT	TRBJ2-3	TRBV7-9	-	-
CASSLEPFSYNEQFF	TGCGCCAGCAGCTTGGAGCCCTTCTCCTACAATGAGCAGTTCTTC	TRBJ2-1	TRBV5-1	-	-
CASSAPGLAASEQFF	TGTGCCAGCAGCGCACCGGGACTAGCGGCGTCGGAGCAGTTCTTC	TRBJ2-1	TRBV9	few	TRBD2
CSAQPGLAGVDEQFF	TGCAGCGCCCAACCGGGACTAGCGGGAGTGGATGAGCAGTTCTTC	TRBJ2-1	TRBV29-1	many	TRBD2
CASGEEPRTDTQYF	TGTGCCAGCGGCGAAGAACCTCGCACAGATACGCAGTATTTT	TRBJ2-3	TRBV2	-	-
CSASLTAQAYEQYF	TGCAGTGCTAGTTTGACCGCACAAGCCTACGAGCAGTACTTC	TRBJ2-7	TRBV20-1	many	-
CASSSTSGGELFF	TGTGCCAGCAGTTCTACTAGCGGCGGGGAGCTGTTTTTT	TRBJ2-2	TRBV12-3/TRBV12-4	-	TRBD2
CSAGERVSGSHEQFF	TGCAGTGCTGGGGAGAGGGTCTCGGGATCCCATGAGCAGTTCTTC	TRBJ2-1	TRBV20-1	few	-
CASSSSGTYNEQFF	TGCGCCAGCAGCAGCTCCGGGACTTACAATGAGCAGTTCTTC	TRBJ2-1	TRBV5-1	few	-